These T cell receptor beta chains were read from a single sample in a study of T-cell reconstitution after alpha-beta-depleted transplantation in children. TCRdb analysed the PCR reads with MiXCR anew, one entry per CDR3 protein. The sample consists of around 210,000 distinct CDR3 sequences, approximately 6.9% of them appearing once. The sequenced sample was PBMCs, obtained before TCRalphabeta/CD19-depleted stem cell transplant. These TCRs come from a boy between 2 and 10 years old with acute lymphoblastic leukemia, due to receive a stem cell transplant. CDR3s include the opening cysteine and the closing phenylalanine or tryptophan. The order of the fields is V gene, CDR3 length, clone size, D gene, J gene, CDR3 protein, CDR3 DNA. D genes are given only for firm matches. The size field is filled for only some rows; it gives once, few, many or a size class.

TRBV14	16	few	TRBD2	TRBJ2-1	CASSQPLGGAYNEQFF	TGTGCCAGCAGCCAGCCTTTGGGGGGGGCCTACAATGAGCAGTTCTTC
TRBV29-1	15	many	.	TRBJ1-1	CSVERFGRGNTEAFF	TGCAGCGTTGAGAGATTTGGGAGGGGAAACACTGAAGCTTTCTTT
TRBV7-2	14	.	.	TRBJ2-1	CASSLLGAYNEQFF	TGTGCCAGCAGCTTACTGGGGGCCTACAATGAGCAGTTCTTC
TRBV3-1	14	many	.	TRBJ2-3	CASSPMASTDTQYF	TGTGCCAGCAGCCCCATGGCTAGTACAGATACGCAGTATTTT
TRBV2	12	few	.	TRBJ2-4	CAIQAGGNIQYF	TGTGCCATCCAGGCAGGCGGAAACATTCAGTACTTC
TRBV14	15	.	TRBD1	TRBJ1-2	CASSQDPGQGGGYTF	TGTGCCAGCAGCCAAGATCCGGGACAGGGCGGTGGCTACACCTTC
TRBV11-2	15	many	.	TRBJ1-2	CASSLRGFNDYGYTF	TGTGCCAGCAGCTTAAGAGGTTTTAACGACTATGGCTACACCTTC
TRBV28	15	few	TRBD1	TRBJ2-2	CASSPDRGRAGELFF	TGTGCCAGCAGTCCCGACAGGGGGCGAGCCGGGGAGCTGTTTTTT
TRBV15	13	many	TRBD1	TRBJ1-3	CATSTRQGNTIYF	TGTGCCACCAGCACCCGACAGGGGAACACCATATATTTT
TRBV21-1	10	many	.	TRBJ2-3	CARSTDTQYF	TGTGCTCGGAGCACAGATACGCAGTATTTT
TRBV12-3/TRBV12-4	14	many	TRBD2	TRBJ2-3	CASSLGGGTDTQYF	TGTGCCAGCAGTTTGGGGGGGGGCACAGATACGCAGTATTTT
TRBV21-1	14	many	.	TRBJ2-7	CAITVGLAEGKQYF	TGTGCCATCACCGTGGGACTAGCGGAGGGGAAGCAGTACTTC
TRBV28	19	few	.	TRBJ1-6	CASSPKGEETYSYNSPLHF	TGTGCCAGCAGTCCAAAAGGGGAGGAAACCTACTCCTATAATTCACCCCTCCACTTT
TRBV20-1	16	few	.	TRBJ2-1	CSARDIGPLRGREQFF	TGCAGTGCTAGAGATATAGGCCCCTTAAGGGGCCGCGAGCAGTTCTTC
TRBV5-4	15	.	TRBD1	TRBJ2-7	CASSYPGTATYEQYF	TGTGCCAGCAGCTATCCCGGGACAGCCACCTACGAGCAGTACTTC
TRBV7-2	16	many	.	TRBJ2-2	CASSPAGRTNTGELFF	TGTGCCAGCAGCCCCGCGGGGAGGACGAACACCGGGGAGCTGTTTTTT
TRBV18	16	.	TRBD2	TRBJ2-2	CASSGRLALNTGELFF	TGTGCCAGCTCAGGCCGACTAGCGTTGAACACCGGGGAGCTGTTTTTT
TRBV7-2	14	many	TRBD1	TRBJ2-3	CASSFTQGAHTQYF	TGTGCCAGCAGCTTTACGCAGGGGGCGCATACGCAGTATTTT
TRBV7-2	15	many	TRBD1	TRBJ2-5	CASSSYFTGAETQYF	TGTGCCAGCAGCTCTTACTTCACAGGGGCAGAGACCCAGTACTTC
TRBV20-1	15	few	TRBD1	TRBJ2-7	CSARHPGQADYEQYF	TGCAGTGCTAGGCACCCGGGACAGGCAGACTACGAGCAGTACTTC
TRBV4-3	18	many	TRBD2	TRBJ2-3	CASSQVRSLAGSTDTQYF	TGCGCCAGCAGCCAAGTTCGGTCCCTAGCGGGAAGCACAGATACGCAGTATTTT
TRBV20-1	14	many	TRBD1	TRBJ2-7	CSALQLQGIHEQYF	TGCAGTGCCCTCCAGTTACAGGGGATCCACGAGCAGTACTTC
TRBV24-1	14	many	.	TRBJ2-3	CATSDWGQTDTQYF	TGTGCCACCAGTGATTGGGGCCAGACAGATACGCAGTATTTT
TRBV28	14	many	.	TRBJ2-2	CASSEGGNTGELFF	TGTGCCAGCTCCGAGGGGGGGAACACCGGGGAGCTGTTTTTT
TRBV20-1	14	many	TRBD1	TRBJ1-2	CSARDGQGGYGYTF	TGCAGTGCTAGAGATGGACAGGGGGGCTATGGCTACACCTTC
TRBV30	13	many	TRBD1	TRBJ1-2	CAWSKDRVDGYTF	TGTGCCTGGAGCAAGGACAGGGTTGATGGCTACACCTTC
TRBV20-1	11	few	.	TRBJ2-2	CSAHYYGELFF	TGCAGTGCTCATTATTACGGGGAGCTGTTTTTT
TRBV27	11	many	.	TRBJ1-1	CASRGGAEAFF	TGTGCCAGCCGAGGGGGTGCAGAAGCTTTCTTT
TRBV6-5	14	many	.	TRBJ1-5	CASSSGGGNQPQHF	TGTGCCAGCAGTTCCGGGGGGGGTAATCAGCCCCAGCATTTT
TRBV11-3	13	many	.	TRBJ2-3	CASSSSGTDTQYF	TGTGCCAGCAGCTCTTCGGGCACAGATACGCAGTATTTT
TRBV7-2	14	many	.	TRBJ2-7	CASSIRDTSYEQYF	TGTGCCAGCAGCATCCGGGACACATCCTACGAGCAGTACTTC
TRBV6-5	14	many	TRBD2	TRBJ2-2	CASSYPSGGGELFF	TGTGCCAGCAGTTACCCTAGCGGGGGCGGGGAGCTGTTTTTT
TRBV20-1	16	few	.	TRBJ2-5	CSARDANRIVGETQYF	TGCAGTGCTAGAGATGCGAATCGAATAGTCGGAGAGACCCAGTACTTC
TRBV12-5	16	.	.	TRBJ1-3	CASGLCRVSFGNTIYF	TGTGCTAGTGGTTTGTGTCGGGTCTCGTTCGGAAACACCATATATTTT
TRBV4-2	16	.	.	TRBJ2-7	CASSQDREPFSYEQYF	TGTGCCAGCAGCCAAGATCGGGAGCCTTTCTCCTACGAGCAGTACTTC
TRBV6-1	19	few	.	TRBJ2-6	CASSEWRAPSSSGANVLTF	TGTGCCAGCAGTGAATGGCGGGCCCCTTCGTCCTCTGGGGCCAACGTCCTGACTTTC
TRBV14	16	.	TRBD1	TRBJ1-1	CASSQVRGQLNTEAFF	TGTGCCAGCAGCCAAGTCCGGGGACAGCTGAACACTGAAGCTTTCTTT
TRBV7-8	15	few	TRBD1	TRBJ1-5	CASSLAGTADQPQHF	TGTGCCAGCAGCTTAGCGGGGACAGCTGATCAGCCCCAGCATTTT
TRBV7-2	11	many	.	TRBJ2-7	CASSLSPEQYF	TGTGCCAGCAGCTTATCTCCCGAGCAGTACTTC
TRBV15	15	many	TRBD2	TRBJ2-5	CATSGRLASQETQYF	TGTGCCACCAGCGGCCGACTAGCGTCACAAGAGACCCAGTACTTC
TRBV28	12	many	.	TRBJ2-7	CASSSGPGEQYF	TGTGCCAGCAGTTCCGGACCTGGGGAGCAGTACTTC
TRBV5-1	18	many	TRBD2	TRBJ2-3	CASSTLGTSALGTDTQYF	TGCGCCAGCAGCACCCTAGGGACTAGCGCACTGGGCACAGATACGCAGTATTTT
TRBV20-1	13	many	TRBD2	TRBJ2-1	CSAVAKRGGEQFF	TGCAGTGCTGTGGCTAAGCGGGGAGGCGAGCAGTTCTTC
TRBV7-9	14	.	.	TRBJ1-2	CASSQPGTFYGYTF	TGTGCCAGCAGCCAACCCGGGACTTTCTATGGCTACACCTTC
TRBV6-5	14	many	.	TRBJ2-2	CASSTDRDTGELFF	TGTGCCAGCAGTACGGACAGAGACACCGGGGAGCTGTTTTTT
TRBV9	10	many	.	TRBJ1-4	CASSGEKLFF	TGTGCCAGCAGCGGAGAAAAACTGTTTTTT
TRBV20-1	15	many	.	TRBJ2-4	CSAREGSVAKNIQYF	TGCAGTGCTAGAGAGGGATCTGTAGCCAAAAACATTCAGTACTTC
TRBV7-2	16	many	.	TRBJ2-1	CASSRRQVSSYNEQFF	TGTGCCAGCAGCAGGCGACAGGTTAGCTCCTACAATGAGCAGTTCTTC
TRBV9	15	many	.	TRBJ1-3	CASSVGDVFGNTIYF	TGTGCCAGCAGCGTAGGGGACGTATTTGGAAACACCATATATTTT
TRBV24-1	16	.	TRBD1	TRBJ2-1	CATSDGTVSSYNEQFF	TGTGCCACCAGTGACGGGACAGTCAGCTCCTACAATGAGCAGTTCTTC
TRBV7-9	16	few	.	TRBJ2-1	CASSTFLVNPYNEQFF	TGTGCCAGCAGCACTTTCTTGGTCAACCCCTACAATGAGCAGTTCTTC
TRBV28	13	many	.	TRBJ1-2	CASRPGLGYGYTF	TGTGCCAGCAGACCAGGGTTGGGCTATGGCTACACCTTC
TRBV7-9	15	few	TRBD2	TRBJ2-2	CASPLQRGGTGELFF	TGTGCCAGCCCTCTCCAGCGGGGGGGCACCGGGGAGCTGTTTTTT
TRBV12-3/TRBV12-4	17	.	TRBD1	TRBJ2-2	CASSLRRQGDPFGELFF	TGTGCCAGCAGTTTAAGGCGGCAGGGGGATCCATTCGGGGAGCTGTTTTTT
TRBV9	13	many	.	TRBJ2-1	CASSGGTYNEQFF	TGTGCCAGCAGCGGAGGGACCTACAATGAGCAGTTCTTC